The 24 T cell receptor beta chains below were found in one sample sequenced in a study of response to subunit inactivated influenza vaccine. TCRdb redid the calling of the RT-PCR reads with MiXCR, one entry per CDR3 protein. The sample lists 650,000 or so distinct CDR3 sequences, approximately 15% seen once, with about 7.4% in the top ten. The sample consisted of PBMCs from blood, taken 14 days before vaccination. The origin of the receptors is a man between 50 and 59 years old who received an inactivated influenza vaccine.

This sequence joins TRBV11-2 and TRBJ2-1; TRBD2 agrees at 10 bases. This CDR3 spans 15 amino acids. CDR1 and CDR2 (germline): SGHAT, FQNNGV. V lost 1 base to trimming and J lost 6 bases; unmatched junction nucleotides: 3. The CDR3, as DNA: TGTGCCAGCAGCTTAGTATTAGCGGGGGGCAATGAGCAGTTCTTC. This encodes CASSLVLAGGNEQFF.

The chain employs TRBV5-1 and TRBJ1-1; D uncertain. There are 15 residues in the CDR3. V was pared by 4 bases and J by 1 base, with 14 bases between. CDR1 SGHRS and CDR2 YFSETQ come from the germline V gene. The CDR3 DNA reads as TGCGCCAGCAGCCCCCCAGAAGGGAGGAACACTGAAGCTTTCTTT. It encodes CASSPPEGRNTEAFF. Full variable domain (missing parts from reference TRBV5-1 and TRBJ1-1): KAGVTQTPRYLIKTRGQQVTLSCSPISGHRSVSWYQQTPGQGLQFLFEYFSETQRNKGNFPGRFSGRQFSNSRSEMNVSTLELGDSALYLCASSPPEGRNTEAFFGQGTRLTVV.

The chain couples TRBV12-3 or TRBV12-4 to TRBJ2-6; maybe TRBD1 (6 bases). This CDR3 contains 16 residues. Deletions cut 5 bases from V and 2 bases from J, with 13 bases between. The CDR3: CASSQQGRAGANVLTF. For the CDR3, the DNA is TGTGCCAGCAGTCAACAGGGAAGGGCTGGGGCCAACGTCCTGACTTTC.

The V and J genes are TRBV28 and TRBJ2-2; TRBD1 matches at 7 bases. The CDR3 runs to 15 residues. Germline trimming cut 6 bases from V and 8 bases from J; bases unmatched to any gene: 12. CDR1 is MDHEN, CDR2 SYDVKM, per germline. CDR3 in DNA: TGTGCCAGCAGCACCGGGACAGCGACCCCAGGGGAGCTGTTTTTT. This sequence encodes CASSTGTATPGELFF.

The table lists this clonotype with many counts. This sequence joins TRBV6-1 and TRBJ1-1, with 7 bases matching TRBD1. There are 16 residues in the CDR3. CDR1 MNHNS and CDR2 SASEGT come from the germline V gene. J was trimmed by 3 bases and V by 6 bases; bases with no gene match: 13. In nucleotides, the CDR3 is TGTGCCAGCAGCCGAAACGGACAGGAGAGGTACACTGAAGCTTTCTTT. Amino acid sequence: CASSRNGQERYTEAFF.

This clonotype showed up just a few times. V and J are TRBV6-1 and TRBJ2-2; TRBD1 matches at 12 bases. After removal of 6 bases from V and 5 bases from J, the junction contained 7 bases not matched to a gene. Germline V gives CDR1 MNHNS, CDR2 SASEGT. The CDR3 sequence is 16 residues long. The CDR3 region has the DNA TGTGCCAGCAGAACCGGGACAGGGGGCGGTACCGGGGAGCTGTTTTTT. The encoded protein is CASRTGTGGGTGELFF.

J is TRBJ1-5 and V is TRBV19; perhaps TRBD1 as D (5 bases). V lost 3 bases and J lost 7, with 22 bases in between. The CDR3 spans 17 residues. Per germline, CDR1 LNHDA and CDR2 SQIVND (reference sequence). CDR3 sequence: CASSIFGREIFGQPQHF. DNA of the CDR3: TGTGCCAGTAGTATCTTTGGCAGGGAGATTTTTGGACAGCCCCAGCATTTT.

The V call is TRBV4-3, the J call TRBJ2-5; D may match TRBD1 or TRBD2 (5 bases each). CDR1 is LGHNA, CDR2 YSLEER, per germline. The CDR3 contains 15 residues. The ends were cut back, 0 bases at V and 5 bases at J, with 13 bases in the middle. This chain's CDR3 is CASSQESGLVETQYF. The CDR3, as DNA: TGCGCCAGCAGCCAAGAGTCGGGGCTCGTGGAGACCCAGTACTTC.

V is TRBV5-6 and J is TRBJ1-2; D is uncertain. The CDR3 length is 13 residues. The germline V gene encodes CDR1 SGHDT and CDR2 YYEEEE. Trimming stripped 2 bases from V and 1 base from J, with 6 bases between. CDR3 sequence: CASSFVSNYGYTF. The CDR3 region has the DNA TGTGCCAGCAGCTTCGTCAGTAACTATGGCTACACCTTC. The whole variable domain, remainder taken from reference TRBV5-6 and TRBJ1-2, is DAGVTQSPTHLIKTRGQQVTLRCSPKSGHDTVSWYQQALGQGPQFIFQYYEEEERQRGNFPDRFSGHQFPNYSSELNVNALLLGDSALYLCASSFVSNYGYTFGSGTRLTVV.

In its sample, this clonotype was seen many times. The rearrangement uses TRBV28 and TRBJ2-7, with D possibly TRBD2 on 5 matching bases. V was cut by 10 bases and J by 3 bases, with 16 bases left in between. Germline CDR1 is MDHEN and CDR2 is SYDVKM. The CDR3 has 13 amino acids. CDR3 sequence reads: CATGIPPSYEQYF. For the CDR3, the DNA is TGTGCCACCGGGATTCCACCCAGCTACGAGCAGTACTTC.

This clonotype was found many times. V and J are TRBV20-1 and TRBJ2-3; D perhaps matches TRBD2 (6 bases). Germline CDR1 and CDR2: DFQATT and SNEGSKA (reference sequence). V was shortened by 3 bases and J by 2 bases, with 18 bases between the two germline ends. The CDR3 has 16 residues. CDR3 sequence (DNA): TGCAGTGCTAGTGAGAGCGGGCGAGGAATCACAGATACGCAGTATTTT. This translates into CSASESGRGITDTQYF.

The rearrangement joins TRBV10-3 to TRBJ2-7; D not resolved. Deletions cut 5 bases from V and 6 bases from J, with 14 bases between. This CDR3 is 13 amino acids long. Germline loops: CDR1 ENHRY, CDR2 SYGVKD. The CDR3 here is CAISSSGDREQYF. The DNA of the CDR3 is TGTGCCATCAGTAGTAGTGGAGACCGCGAGCAGTACTTC.

Only a few counts were recorded for this clonotype. The chain is built from TRBV2 and TRBJ1-1; 7 bases align to TRBD1. Germline V lookup: CDR1 SNHLY, CDR2 FYNNEI. The V segment lost 7 bases and the J segment 7 bases; nucleotides outside the gene matches: 15. The CDR3 is made up of 15 amino acids. The CDR3 DNA is TGTGCCAGCACCGTACAGCCCTTGGGACAGAATGAAGCTTTCTTT. Its translation: CASTVQPLGQNEAFF.

About this clonotype: A junction boundary mismatches the germline segment, possibly from a read error. The chain is built from TRBV3-1 and TRBJ2-1; TRBD2 matches at 8 bases. The length of the CDR3 is 15 residues. Germline V lookup: CDR1 LGHDT, CDR2 YNNKEL (reference sequence). CDR3 sequence reads: CASSQIAGTYNEQLF. The CDR3 DNA sequence: TGTGCCAGCAGCCAGATAGCGGGAACCTACAATGAGCAGCTCTTC.

This clonotype was detected ten times or more. The J gene is TRBJ2-7, the V gene TRBV4-3, with TRBD1 identical over 8 bases. V dropped 0 bases and J dropped 5; count of bases not matched to a gene: 6. This CDR3 is built from 15 residues. Germline CDR1 LGHNA, CDR2 YSLEER. The CDR3 DNA is TGCGCCAGCAGCCAAGATCTCAGGGGGCTTCACGAGCAGTACTTC. It encodes CASSQDLRGLHEQYF.

The DNA of the CDR3 is TGTGCCATCAGTGTCGCATATGATCCCCTTGGCACAGATACGCAGTATTTT. It is translated as CAISVAYDPLGTDTQYF. The chain is built from TRBV10-3 and TRBJ2-3; D is undetermined. The CDR3 loop spans 17 amino acids. Trimming pared 4 bases from V and 1 base from J, leaving 18 bases between. Germline V gives CDR1 ENHRY, CDR2 SYGVKD.

The rearrangement links TRBV9 to TRBJ1-1; TRBD1 aligns across 8 bases. The ends lost 0 bases at V and 1 base at J; junction bases unmatched: 5. Germline CDR1 SGDLS, CDR2 YYNGEE. This CDR3 has 16 residues. In DNA, the CDR3 is TGTGCCAGCAGCGTAGCGGCAGGGGGCCCGAACACTGAAGCTTTCTTT. Its translation is CASSVAAGGPNTEAFF.

The sample holds a few counts of this clonotype. The chain uses TRBV3-1 and TRBJ2-2; D possibly matches TRBD1 or TRBD2 (5 bases each). This CDR3 has 16 residues. The V and J ends lost 3 bases and 5 bases respectively, with 16 bases between them. CDR1 and CDR2 (germline): LGHDT, YNNKEL (reference sequence). The CDR3 spells CASSHRGNRLTGELFF. DNA for the CDR3: TGTGCCAGCAGCCATAGAGGGAACAGGCTGACCGGGGAGCTGTTTTTT.

This clonotype was picked up a small number of times. V is TRBV15 and J is TRBJ1-5; D gene unclear. Trimming pared 1 base from V and 4 bases from J, leaving 8 bases between. The CDR3 runs 14 residues. The V gene's germline CDR1 is LNHNV and CDR2 YYDKDF (reference sequence). The CDR3 DNA is TGTGCCACCAGCAGAGTTCCAGCGAATCAGCCCCAGCATTTT. This translates into CATSRVPANQPQHF.

This clonotype turned up a few times. The genes are TRBV28 and TRBJ2-3, with 12 bases that match TRBD2. The CDR3 covers 20 residues. Trimming at V came to 5 bases and at J to 4 bases, leaving 19 bases not matched to a gene. Germline CDR1 is MDHEN and CDR2 is SYDVKM. The CDR3 bases are TGTGCCAGCAGTAGCCCCCCCTCGGCTAGCGGGAGGGCCGGGGCAGATACGCAGTATTTT. Translation gives CASSSPPSASGRAGADTQYF.

This sequence joins TRBV9 and TRBJ2-5, with 9 positions matching TRBD2. Germline CDR1 SGDLS, CDR2 YYNGEE. The CDR3 is made up of 17 amino acids. V dropped 0 bases and J dropped 1; count of bases not matched to a gene: 7. CDR3 loop: CASSVVGLAGTQETQYF. CDR3 bases: TGTGCCAGCAGCGTAGTGGGGCTAGCGGGGACCCAAGAGACCCAGTACTTC.

This clonotype was recorded many times. The chain has TRBV24-1 and TRBJ2-2; D is perhaps TRBD1 (6 bases). Trimming cost V 6 bases and J 1 base, with 11 bases left between them. CDR3 length: 15 residues. Germline-derived CDR1 and CDR2 are KGHDR and SFDVKD. CDR3 nucleotide sequence: TGTGCCACCAGTACGGGACAACGGAACACCGGGGAGCTGTTTTTT. Protein product: CATSTGQRNTGELFF.

This clonotype was seen a handful of times. The chain couples TRBV28 to TRBJ2-7; D is uncertain. The ends were cut back, 6 bases at V and 2 bases at J, with 17 bases in the middle. CDR1 and CDR2 (germline): MDHEN, SYDVKM. This CDR3 comprises 15 residues. The CDR3 loop is CASRVLGQGAYEQYF. Written as DNA, the CDR3 is TGTGCCAGCAGGGTCCTCGGGCAAGGTGCCTACGAGCAGTACTTC.

There are many counts of this clonotype. The chain has TRBV20-1 and TRBJ2-7; 11 nucleotides match TRBD2. The length of the CDR3 is 16 residues. The V segment lost 0 bases and the J segment 2 bases; nucleotides outside the gene matches: 6. In germline, CDR1 is DFQATT, CDR2 SNEGSKA (reference sequence). This chain's CDR3 is CSARDLGSGGAYEQYF. CDR3 sequence (DNA): TGCAGTGCTAGAGATCTCGGTAGCGGGGGGGCCTACGAGCAGTACTTC.